Listed here are 21 T cell receptor beta chains from one sample, sequenced in a study of T cells after yellow fever vaccination. From the 5' RACE reads, TCRdb called clonotypes with MiXCR, one entry per CDR3 protein. The sample records 110,000 to 150,000 distinct CDR3 sequences, around 6.3% being singletons. This specimen was CD4+ T cells sorted from PBMCs, taken 10 days after the yellow fever booster vaccination. Receptors were obtained from a man under 40 who received the YFV17D yellow fever vaccine.

The table lists this clonotype with many counts. The chain recombines TRBV20-1 with TRBJ2-7; possible D gene TRBD2, 6 bases. Germline V lookup: CDR1 DFQATT, CDR2 SNEGSKA (reference sequence). The CDR3 has 15 residues. The V end lost 4 bases, the J end lost 6 bases, and 22 bases lay between the germline ends. The CDR3 bases are TGCAGTGCTACGGGACTCTCATTCCGGGACTCCGAGCAGTACTTC. As protein: CSATGLSFRDSEQYF.

This clonotype was picked up a small number of times. This chain links TRBV7-2 with TRBJ2-3, with D possibly matching TRBD2 (6 bases). V lost 8 bases and J lost 2, with 17 bases in between. This CDR3 region has 15 residues. Germline lookup yields CDR1 SGHTA and CDR2 FQGNSA. The chain's CDR3 is CASGLSGVPTDTQYF. In DNA, the CDR3 is TGTGCCAGCGGACTCTCGGGAGTCCCCACAGATACGCAGTATTTT.

This clonotype occurred many times. This chain uses TRBV14 with TRBJ2-5, with 14 bases aligning to TRBD2. With V trimmed by 2 bases and J by 10 bases, 9 bases remained unmatched. The CDR3 is 16 residues long. Germline V lookup: CDR1 SGHDN, CDR2 FVKESK. CDR3 loop: CASSQTTGLAGVNQYF. In DNA, the CDR3 is TGTGCCAGCAGCCAAACAACGGGACTAGCGGGAGTGAACCAGTACTTC.

This clonotype was seen repeatedly, ten times or more. The V call is TRBV20-1, the J call TRBJ2-5; no reliable D call. The CDR3 is 12 amino acids. Looked up from germline, CDR1 is DFQATT and CDR2 is SNEGSKA (reference sequence). Trimming took 3 bases from V and 0 from J, leaving 5 bases between them. CDR3 bases: TGCAGTGCTAGCGAGTACCAAGAGACCCAGTACTTC. This sequence encodes CSASEYQETQYF.

The sample holds many counts of this clonotype. The rearrangement uses TRBV10-2 and TRBJ2-7; 7 bases are a match to TRBD1. The CDR3 runs 13 residues. V lost 6 bases to trimming and J lost 3 bases; unmatched junction nucleotides: 5. Germline CDR1 WSHSY, CDR2 SAAADI. The CDR3 DNA reads as TGCGCCAGCAGCCCTGGGACAGACTACGAGCAGTACTTC. Protein sequence: CASSPGTDYEQYF.

This clonotype was found many times. This chain joins TRBV28 and TRBJ2-7; TRBD2 matches at 14 bases. V was clipped by 6 bases and J by 4 bases; unmatched bases: 8. This CDR3 contains 16 residues. CDR1 is MDHEN, CDR2 SYDVKM, per germline. This chain's CDR3 is CASRKGLAGEIYEQYF. The CDR3 nucleotides are TGTGCCAGCAGAAAGGGACTAGCGGGAGAAATTTACGAGCAGTACTTC. The full variable domain, in which reference TRBV28 and TRBJ2-7 provide the parts outside the CDR3, is DVKVTQSSRYLVKRTGEKVFLECVQDMDHENMFWYRQDPGLGLRLIYFSYDVKMKEKGDIPEGYSVSREKKERFSLILESASTNQTSMYLCASRKGLAGEIYEQYFGPGTRLTVT.

V gene TRBV19 combines with J gene TRBJ1-1; D unclear. CDR1 is LNHDA, CDR2 SQIVND, per germline (reference sequence). This CDR3 is 14 amino acids long. The germline V and J ends were trimmed by 4 bases and 0 bases, with 9 bases remaining between them. The CDR3 DNA reads as TGTGCCAGTAGTAACAGCAACATGAACACTGAAGCTTTCTTT. Translation: CASSNSNMNTEAFF.

This clonotype was counted ten times or more. J is TRBJ2-2 and V is TRBV2; D is uncertain. Germline V gene data show CDR1 as SNHLY and CDR2 as FYNNEI. This CDR3 comprises 14 residues. The V and J ends lost 6 bases and 5 bases respectively, with 13 bases between them. CDR3 bases: TGTGCCAGCAGCTCGGTACAGAGAACCGGGGAGCTGTTTTTT. It translates to CASSSVQRTGELFF.

This clonotype was found many times. The gene calls are TRBV23-1 and TRBJ1-5, with D tentatively TRBD1 (5 bases). TRBV23-1 is an open reading frame whose function is uncertain. The CDR3 spans 17 residues. The germline V and J ends were trimmed by 4 bases and 0 bases, with 16 bases remaining between them. CDR3 amino acids: CASSRKGIPYSNQPQHF. The CDR3 DNA reads as TGCGCCAGCAGTCGGAAGGGGATACCCTATAGCAATCAGCCCCAGCATTTT.

This clonotype was observed many times. Mismatch with germline at one junction end may stem from a read error. The CDR3 DNA follows: TGCAGTGCTAGGCAGGGTACCCTGATAACGGACTTT. Encoded protein: CSARQGTLITDF. J is TRBJ1-1 and V is TRBV20-1; D perhaps matches TRBD1 (5 bases). The CDR3 covers 12 residues. Per the germline V gene, CDR1 is DFQATT and CDR2 is SNEGSKA (reference sequence).

The rearrangement joins TRBV20-1 to TRBJ1-1; D uncertain. This CDR3 region has 10 residues. Trimming removed 5 bases at V and 9 bases at J, with 10 bases between. Germline V gene sequence: CDR1 DFQATT, CDR2 SNEGSKA (reference sequence). The CDR3 region is CSAQRQKAFF. In DNA form, the CDR3 reads TGCAGTGCTCAAAGACAAAAAGCTTTCTTT.

This clonotype was found many times. The chain employs TRBV5-5 and TRBJ2-3, with a weak D call TRBD1 (5 bases). This CDR3 spans 15 amino acids. Per germline, CDR1 SGHKS and CDR2 YYEKEE (reference sequence). Between the trimmed V and J ends, which lost 0 bases and 0 bases, there was a span of 8 bases. CDR3 sequence reads: CASSLAGRSTDTQYF. The DNA of the CDR3 is TGTGCCAGCAGCTTGGCAGGGCGAAGCACAGATACGCAGTATTTT.

This clonotype was counted ten times or more. The chain joins TRBV20-1 to TRBJ2-5, with TRBD2 identical over 7 bases. J gave up 4 bases and V 6 bases, and 8 bases lay outside the gene matches. The germline CDR1 and CDR2 sequences are DFQATT and SNEGSKA (reference sequence). The CDR3 contains 13 residues. The CDR3 bases are TGCAGTGCCCGACCGGGAGGCCGAGAGACCCAGTACTTC. This gives the protein CSARPGGRETQYF.

This clonotype showed up many times. The V call is TRBV20-1, the J call TRBJ2-7; the D is unclear. In germline, CDR1 is DFQATT, CDR2 SNEGSKA (reference sequence). The V gene lost 1 base and the J gene lost 7 bases, with 11 bases spanning the gap. The CDR3 covers 12 residues. For the CDR3, the DNA is TGCAGTGCTAGAGTAAACACCCTGGAGCAGTACTTC. This sequence encodes CSARVNTLEQYF.

This clonotype was observed many times. The chain combines TRBV7-9 with TRBJ2-3, with a possible D match to TRBD1 (6 bases). Looked up from germline, CDR1 is SEHNR and CDR2 is FQNEAQ (reference sequence). The length of the CDR3 is 15 residues. Trimming shortened V by 1 base and J by 3 bases, and 11 bases separated the two germline ends. CDR3 amino acids: CASSLGTVETDTQYF. In nucleotides, the CDR3 is TGTGCCAGCAGCTTAGGGACAGTGGAAACAGATACGCAGTATTTT.

V is TRBV7-3 and J is TRBJ2-3; D unresolved. Germline-derived CDR1 and CDR2 are SGHTA and FQGTGA. V was trimmed by 8 bases and J by 5 bases, leaving 17 bases between them. The CDR3 has 14 amino acids. The DNA for the CDR3 is TGTGCCAGCCTGCGATCGTGGGGTGTAGATACGCAGTATTTT. It codes for CASLRSWGVDTQYF.

This clonotype was observed at least ten times. The CDR3 nucleotides read TGCAGTGCTAGAGATGTCCGAGGGGTATACGAGCAGTACTTC. The encoded protein is CSARDVRGVYEQYF. The genes are TRBV20-1 and TRBJ2-7; D could derive from TRBD1 or TRBD2 (5 bases each). The germline CDR1 and CDR2 sequences are DFQATT and SNEGSKA (reference sequence). The CDR3 has 14 amino acids. Trimming pared 0 bases from V and 4 bases from J, leaving 13 bases between.

This clonotype showed up many times. V and J are TRBV7-2 and TRBJ2-7, with TRBD2 matching 9 bases. The CDR3 runs to 15 residues. With 2 bases clipped from V and 2 bases from J, the junction kept 4 bases outside the gene matches. Germline CDR1 SGHTA, CDR2 FQGNSA. This CDR3 is CASSLRTSAPYEQYF. The CDR3 DNA is TGTGCCAGCAGCTTAAGGACTAGCGCCCCCTACGAGCAGTACTTC.

The table lists this clonotype with many counts. The V and J genes are TRBV18 and TRBJ2-3, with no clear D. The V gene lost 1 base and the J gene lost 4 bases, with 9 bases spanning the gap. Per germline, CDR1 KGHSH and CDR2 LQKENI. The CDR3 covers 14 residues. DNA of the CDR3: TGTGCCAGCTCACCACAGTTTGGCCCAGATACGCAGTATTTT. It encodes CASSPQFGPDTQYF.

This clonotype was seen repeatedly, ten times or more. This chain connects TRBV10-3 to TRBJ1-1; tentative D call: TRBD1 (6 bases). The CDR3 consists of 14 residues. Per germline, CDR1 ENHRY and CDR2 SYGVKD. V was clipped by 8 bases and J by 0 bases, with 13 bases between them. The CDR3 DNA follows: TGTGCCATCCAATCAGGGGCAATGAACACTGAAGCTTTCTTT. This gives the protein CAIQSGAMNTEAFF.

This clonotype was found many times. The chain links TRBV12-3 or TRBV12-4 to TRBJ2-7, with 9 bases fitting TRBD1. With 6 bases clipped from V and 4 bases from J, the junction kept 4 bases outside the gene matches. There are 13 residues in the CDR3. CDR3 sequence reads: CASSGGQGYEQYF. The CDR3 DNA reads as TGTGCCAGCAGCGGGGGACAGGGATACGAGCAGTACTTC.